The source of this T cell receptor beta chain is a study of T cells in Graves' hyperthyroidism and ophthalmopathy. Per the germline V gene, CDR1 is MNHEY and CDR2 is SMNVEV (reference sequence). CDR3 length equals 16 residues. Trimming shortened V by 3 bases and J by 4 bases, and 17 bases separated the two germline ends. The source material, RNA transcripts, was used to amplify TCR beta CDR3 regions. An initial round of RT-PCR targeting the TCR CDR3 relied on the HTBI primer set. TCRdb called the multiplex PCR reads again in MiXCR, with one record for every CDR3 protein. The data contain about 340,000 distinct CDR3 sequences, 21% of them seen just once; the ten biggest clones take up 50% to 65%.

The sample taken for sequencing was blood. This sequence joins TRBV27 and TRBJ2-3; D uncertain. This sequence originates from a woman in her fifties or sixties with Graves' hyperthyroidism. CDR3 DNA sequence: TGTGCCAGCAGTTTCTTTTTAGTTAAAAGCCCAGATACGCAGTATTTT. It is translated as CASSFFLVKSPDTQYF.